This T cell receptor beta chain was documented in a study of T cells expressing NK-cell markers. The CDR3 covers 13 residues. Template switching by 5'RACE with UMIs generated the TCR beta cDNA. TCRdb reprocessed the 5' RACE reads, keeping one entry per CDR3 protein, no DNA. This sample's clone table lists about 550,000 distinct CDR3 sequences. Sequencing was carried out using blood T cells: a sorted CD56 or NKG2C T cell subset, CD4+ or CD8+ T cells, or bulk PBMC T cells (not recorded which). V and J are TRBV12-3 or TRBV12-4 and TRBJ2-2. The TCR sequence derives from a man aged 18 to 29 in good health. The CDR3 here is CASSFVRRGELFF.